This TCR beta chain was recorded in a study of blood T cell repertoires in COVID-19. Study context: The samples span acute and convalescent COVID-19 from the United States, Italy and Spain.

Per the original methods: Researchers report that nucleated cell counts were estimated from reference gene primer amplification. Assay used: immunoSEQ multiplex PCR; TCRdb lists only in-frame clones, some missing. D and trimming were read from the DNA, whereas the V and J calls and clone size are those reported in that table. In the table there are roughly 120,000 clones, approximately 85% of which are singletons. V was cut by 5 bases and J by 0 bases, with 10 bases left in between. This CDR3 has 14 residues. Germline loops: CDR1 SGHAT, CDR2 FQNNGV. Enrollment of patients from Seattle took place during active infection, with longitudinal follow-up.

The chain has TRBV11-2 and TRBJ1-2; D gene ambiguous. The source is a woman aged 60-75 years with COVID-19, enrolled during active disease. The specimen sequenced was peripheral blood. CDR3 sequence reads: CASSRQRANYGYTF. The CDR3 coding sequence is TGTGCCAGCAGCCGGCAGCGTGCTAACTATGGCTACACCTTC. Full variable domain (outside the CDR3, taken from reference TRBV11-2 and TRBJ1-2): EAGVAQSPRYKIIEKRQSVAFWCNPISGHATLYWYQQILGQGPKLLIQFQNNGVVDDSQLPKDRFSAERLKGVDSTLKIQPAKLEDSAVYLCASSRQRANYGYTFGSGTRLTVV.